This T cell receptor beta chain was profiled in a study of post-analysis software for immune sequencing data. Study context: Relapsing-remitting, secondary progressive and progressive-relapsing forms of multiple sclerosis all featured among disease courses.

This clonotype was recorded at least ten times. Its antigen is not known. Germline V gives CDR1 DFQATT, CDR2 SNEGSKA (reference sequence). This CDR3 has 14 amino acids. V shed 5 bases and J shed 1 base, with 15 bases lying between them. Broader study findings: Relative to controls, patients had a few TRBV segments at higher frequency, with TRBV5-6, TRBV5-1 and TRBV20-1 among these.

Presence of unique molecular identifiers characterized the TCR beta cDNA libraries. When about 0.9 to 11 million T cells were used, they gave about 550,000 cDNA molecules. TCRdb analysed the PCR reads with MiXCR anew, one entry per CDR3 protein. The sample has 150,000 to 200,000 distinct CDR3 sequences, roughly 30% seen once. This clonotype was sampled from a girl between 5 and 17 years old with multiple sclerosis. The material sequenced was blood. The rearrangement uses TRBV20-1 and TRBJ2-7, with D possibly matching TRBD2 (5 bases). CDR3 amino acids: CSASRRGGSYEQYF. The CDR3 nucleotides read TGCAGTGCTTCTCGGCGTGGCGGGTCCTACGAGCAGTACTTC.